The 9 T cell receptor beta chains listed next were all sequenced from one sample in a study of blood T cell repertoires in COVID-19. Here immunoSEQ multiplex PCR was the method, and the copy in TCRdb shows in-frame clones only, minus some. The table shows 250,000 to 300,000 clones, with roughly 89% occurring only once. The material sequenced was PBMCs or T cells enriched from blood (not recorded which). The source is a woman in her forties who had recovered from COVID-19.

The genes are TRBV19 and TRBJ1-2; 7 nucleotides align to TRBD1. This CDR3 has 18 amino acids. Germline assignment: CDR1 LNHDA and CDR2 SQIVND (reference sequence). V lost 5 bases and J lost 0; bases outside the gene matches: 15. The CDR3 loop is CASSAYRDRNYPNYGYTF. Here the CDR3 DNA reads TGTGCCAGTAGTGCATACCGGGACAGAAATTACCCTAACTATGGCTACACCTTC.

The CDR3 here is CASSSSTGLGQPQHF. CDR3 DNA: TGTGCCAGCAGTTCCTCGACAGGGCTCGGTCAGCCCCAGCATTTT. The V gene is TRBV28, the J gene TRBJ1-5; 7 bases match TRBD1. Germline loops: CDR1 MDHEN, CDR2 SYDVKM. The CDR3 length is 15 residues. The V and J ends lost 4 bases and 6 bases, in that order; junction bases with no gene match: 9.

The rearrangement links TRBV4-3 to TRBJ2-7; TRBD2 agrees at 12 bases. The length of the CDR3 is 17 residues. Germline loops: CDR1 LGHNA, CDR2 YSLEER. The junction had 7 bases not matched to a gene; V was cut back by 0 bases and J by 4 bases. CDR3 sequence reads: CASSQESFLAGGYEQYF. In DNA form, the CDR3 reads TGCGCCAGCAGCCAAGAATCATTTCTAGCGGGAGGGTACGAGCAGTACTTC.

The genes are TRBV7-2 and TRBJ1-2; 7 bases align to TRBD1. CDR3 length: 13 residues. After removal of 2 bases from V and 8 bases from J, the junction contained 5 bases not matched to a gene. CDR1 SGHTA and CDR2 FQGNSA come from the germline V gene. CDR3 sequence (DNA): TGTGCCAGCAGCTTACGACAGGGCCTGGGCTACACCTTC. This translates into CASSLRQGLGYTF.

A remark on this clone: The sample contains more than one DNA sequence encoding this CDR3. This sequence joins TRBV9 and TRBJ1-3, with TRBD1 as a possible D gene (6 bases). V was shortened by 0 bases and J by 2 bases, with 9 bases between the two germline ends. Germline V gene lookup returns CDR1 SGDLS and CDR2 YYNGEE. This CDR3 region has 15 residues. CDR3: CASSVAAGAGNTIYF. CDR3 sequence (DNA): TGTGCCAGCAGCGTAGCGGCAGGGGCTGGAAACACCATATATTTT.

The rearrangement uses TRBV11-1 and TRBJ2-7, with unresolved D. Germline CDR1 and CDR2: SGHAT and FQDESV (reference sequence). V was shortened by 2 bases and J by 4 bases, with 9 bases between the two germline ends. The CDR3 extends over 13 amino acids. CDR3 nucleotide sequence: TGTGCCAGCAGCTTAAACGAGGTGTACGAGCAGTACTTC. Its translation is CASSLNEVYEQYF.

This clone appeared a single time. The V call is TRBV28, the J call TRBJ1-2; D remains ambiguous. The CDR3 length is 14 residues. Looked up from germline, CDR1 is MDHEN and CDR2 is SYDVKM. The germline V and J ends were trimmed by 2 bases and 6 bases, with 13 bases remaining between them. The CDR3 nucleotides are TGTGCCAGCAGTTTAAAGGTCTGGAGACATGGCTACACCTTC. Encoded protein: CASSLKVWRHGYTF.

The genes are TRBV7-2 and TRBJ2-1, with a possible D match to TRBD1 (6 bases). Trimming stripped 4 bases from V and 5 bases from J, with 15 bases between. Germline values: CDR1 SGHTA, CDR2 FQGNSA. CDR3 size: 15 residues. DNA of the CDR3: TGTGCCAGCAGCTCAAACAGGGCCCCGAACAATGAGCAGTTCTTC. Protein product: CASSSNRAPNNEQFF.

The rearrangement links TRBV19 to TRBJ1-1, with TRBD1 as a possible D gene (5 bases). Trimming stripped 5 bases from V and 1 base from J, with 14 bases between. This CDR3 has 15 amino acids. Germline V gene sequence: CDR1 LNHDA, CDR2 SQIVND (reference sequence). In DNA form, the CDR3 reads TGTGCCAGTAGTGTCGGGGGGTATAGGAACACTGAAGCTTTCTTT. It yields the protein CASSVGGYRNTEAFF.